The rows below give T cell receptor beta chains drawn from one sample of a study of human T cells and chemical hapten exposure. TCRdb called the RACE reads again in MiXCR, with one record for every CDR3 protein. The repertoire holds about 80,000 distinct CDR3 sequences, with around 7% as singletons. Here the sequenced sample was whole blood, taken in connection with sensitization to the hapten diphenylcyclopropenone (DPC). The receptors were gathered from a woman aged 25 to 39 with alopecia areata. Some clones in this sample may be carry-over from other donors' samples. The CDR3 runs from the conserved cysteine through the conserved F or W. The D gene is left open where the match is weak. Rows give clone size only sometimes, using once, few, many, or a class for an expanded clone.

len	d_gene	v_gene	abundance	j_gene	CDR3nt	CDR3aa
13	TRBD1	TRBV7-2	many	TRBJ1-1	TGTGCCAGCAGACGAGGACAGGGACAAGAAGCTTTCTTT	CASRRGQGQEAFF
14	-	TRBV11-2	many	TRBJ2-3	TGTGCCAGCAGCTTCGGTCCCCCCGGAGATACGCAGTATTTT	CASSFGPPGDTQYF
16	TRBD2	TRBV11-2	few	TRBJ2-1	TGTGCCAGCAGCTTAGGGGGGGGGGGTACCTACAATGAGCAGTTCTTC	CASSLGGGGTYNEQFF
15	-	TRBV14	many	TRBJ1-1	TGTGCCAGCAGCCAAGGGAGAGGGTACCCCACTGAAGCTTTCTTT	CASSQGRGYPTEAFF
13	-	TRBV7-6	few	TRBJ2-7	TGTGCCAGCAGCTTAGCCTTCAGCTACGAGCAGTACTTC	CASSLAFSYEQYF
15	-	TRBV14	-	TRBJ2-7	TGTGCCAGCAGCCCCAGCGGTGCACCCCTTATGGAGCAGTACTTC	CASSPSGAPLMEQYF
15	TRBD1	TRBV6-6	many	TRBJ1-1	TGTGCCAGCAGTCGGGGACAGCAAAGGAACACTGAAGCTTTCTTT	CASSRGQQRNTEAFF
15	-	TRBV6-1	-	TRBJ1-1	TGTGCCAGCAGTGCAGCGGGACCTCAGAACACTGAAGCTTTCTTT	CASSAAGPQNTEAFF
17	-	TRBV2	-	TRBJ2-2	TGTGCCAGCAGTGAACGGGGAGGACCATCGTGGGCCGGGGAGCTGTTTTTT	CASSERGGPSWAGELFF
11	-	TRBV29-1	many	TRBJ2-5	TGCAGCGTTGACAGGACAGAGACCCAGTACTTC	CSVDRTETQYF
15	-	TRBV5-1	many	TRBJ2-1	TGCGCCAGCAGCTTGCGGCGGGAACCCTACAATGAGCAGTTCTTC	CASSLRREPYNEQFF
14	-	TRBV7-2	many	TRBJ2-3	TGTGCCAGCAGCTTAGGGCTAGCCCCAGATACGCAGTATTTT	CASSLGLAPDTQYF
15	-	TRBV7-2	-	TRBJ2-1	TGTGCCAGCAGCTTCCTCGCTGGCAGTATGAATGAGCAGTTCTTC	CASSFLAGSMNEQFF
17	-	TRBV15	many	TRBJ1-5	TGTGCCACCAGCAGAGTCTTTGGCAGGGGAATGGTGGAGCCCCAGCATTTT	CATSRVFGRGMVEPQHF
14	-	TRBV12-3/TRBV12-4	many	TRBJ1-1	TGTGCCAGCAGATCCCTCAAGAGTGGCCTCAAAGCTTTCTTT	CASRSLKSGLKAFF
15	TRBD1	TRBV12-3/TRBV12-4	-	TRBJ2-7	TGTGCCAGCAGTTATTCGTGGACAGGGGATTACGAGCAGTACTTC	CASSYSWTGDYEQYF
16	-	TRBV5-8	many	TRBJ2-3	TGTGCCAGCAGTCTAGGACAGTTAGCGTTCACAGATACGCAGTATTTT	CASSLGQLAFTDTQYF
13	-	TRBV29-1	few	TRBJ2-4	TGCAGCGTTGGAGGTCTAGCCAAAAACATTCAGTACTTC	CSVGGLAKNIQYF
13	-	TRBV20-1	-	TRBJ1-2	TGCAGTGCTAGCTTTAACGGATACTATGGCTACACCTTC	CSASFNGYYGYTF
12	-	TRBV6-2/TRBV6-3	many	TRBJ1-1	TGTGCCAGCAGCCTGATGGGGCCTGAAGCTTTCTTT	CASSLMGPEAFF
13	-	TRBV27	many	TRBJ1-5	TGTGCCAGCAGTTTTTCGGGACATCAGCCCCAGCATTTT	CASSFSGHQPQHF
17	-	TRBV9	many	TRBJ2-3	TGTGCCAGCAGCGTTATATCCAAGGGGGGCTTTGCAGATACGCAGTATTTT	CASSVISKGGFADTQYF
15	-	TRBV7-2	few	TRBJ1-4	TGTGCCAGCAGCCTCGTTTGGGGGTTTAATGAAAAACTGTTTTTT	CASSLVWGFNEKLFF
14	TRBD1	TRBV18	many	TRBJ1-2	TGTGCCAGCTCACCACCGGGACAGCCCTATGGCTACACCTTC	CASSPPGQPYGYTF
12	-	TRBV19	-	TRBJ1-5	TGTGCCAGTAGTACAGGTTTTCAGCCCCAGCATTTT	CASSTGFQPQHF
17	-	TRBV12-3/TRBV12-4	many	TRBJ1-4	TGTGCCAGCAGTCCGTTACAGGGTTTAGGGCTCCCCGGAAAACTGTTTTTT	CASSPLQGLGLPGKLFF
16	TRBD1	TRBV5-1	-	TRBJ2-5	TGCGCCAGCAGCGCCGACTTGACAGGGACACAAGAGACCCAGTACTTC	CASSADLTGTQETQYF
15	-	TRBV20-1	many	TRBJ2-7	TGCAGTGCTATATCATACAGGGATGGAGCCTACGAGCAGTACTTC	CSAISYRDGAYEQYF